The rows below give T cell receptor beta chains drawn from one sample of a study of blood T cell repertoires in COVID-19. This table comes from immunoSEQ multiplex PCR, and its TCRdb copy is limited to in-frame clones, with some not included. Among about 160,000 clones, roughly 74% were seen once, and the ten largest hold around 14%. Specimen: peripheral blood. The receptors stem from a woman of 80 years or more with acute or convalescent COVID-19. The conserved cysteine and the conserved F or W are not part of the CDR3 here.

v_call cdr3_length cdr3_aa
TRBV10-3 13 AISESLQGTDTQY
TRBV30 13 AWSEGLYSNQPQH
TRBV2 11 ATSTSGSYEQY
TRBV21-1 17 ASSKARLAGGQSYNEQF
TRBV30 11 AWKSTTNEKLF
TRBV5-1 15 ASSFASSGRNFYEQY
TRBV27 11 ASSYQGRTPQH
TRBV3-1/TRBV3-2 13 ASSRGLAGLGGQF
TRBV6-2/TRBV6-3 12 ASSYGQGTQPQH
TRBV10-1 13 ASSSIRGSYNEQF
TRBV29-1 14 SVEDYVGLTRPEAF
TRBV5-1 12 ASSLGQTGNTIY
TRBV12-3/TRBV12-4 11 ASSLIGSYEQY
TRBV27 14 ASSPSPGPIRDEQY
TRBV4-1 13 ASSQEVDKNQPQH
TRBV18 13 ASSPRQGFGEKLF
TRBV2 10 ASRLETDTQY
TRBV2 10 ASEGQGHGYT
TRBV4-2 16 ASSQAGQGGPGANVLT
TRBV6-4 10 ASPDSHNEQF
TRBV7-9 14 ASSLWRGGTYNEQF
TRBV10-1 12 ASSEGGGPDTQY
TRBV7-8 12 ASSLDSGANVLT
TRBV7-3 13 ASSLTGHPQETQY
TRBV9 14 ASSPGDRDSNQPQH
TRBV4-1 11 ASSSSGYNEQF
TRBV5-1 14 ASSGSGGSSYNEQF
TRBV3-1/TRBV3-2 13 ASSQPGAITDTQY
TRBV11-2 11 ASGNRGRETQY
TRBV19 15 ASSIGTQEDSNQPQH
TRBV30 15 AWSGPLRDSYNSPLH
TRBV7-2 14 ASSFWTGLLTGELF
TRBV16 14 ASSPAGTGPYQPQH
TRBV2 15 ASSPLGREASYNEQF
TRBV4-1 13 ASSQDSNANYGYT
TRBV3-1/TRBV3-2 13 ASSQLRSSYNEQF
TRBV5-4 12 ASSTKTGRETQY
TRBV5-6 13 ASSLRRGLGNTIY
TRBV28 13 ASSSWTGRHEKLF
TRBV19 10 ASRQAGEKLF
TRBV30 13 AWSVRDLTKSEQY
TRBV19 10 ASIDRTGELF